This T cell receptor (beta chain) appears in the sequencing data of a study of blood T cells in healthy people across ages. The V gene's germline CDR1 is MNHNY and CDR2 SVGAGI (reference sequence). V was trimmed by 4 bases and J by 10 bases, leaving 14 bases between them. The CDR3 loop spans 13 amino acids. Then a second PCR, running roughly 7 to 11 cycles, was carried out with a sample-barcoded 5' primer and a J-beta primer mix. From each sample, at least 3 million paired-end reads containing CDR3 were obtained. One entry per CDR3 protein results from TCRdb running MiXCR on the 5' RACE reads. The sample holds 1.5 million to 1.8 million distinct CDR3 sequences, 35% to 45% seen once.

The TCR comes from a young woman in good health. The chain uses TRBV6-6 and TRBJ2-1; tentative D call: TRBD1 (5 bases). The source material was blood. CDR3 sequence: CASSWGFGSEQFF. The CDR3 bases are TGTGCCAGCAGTTGGGGCTTCGGTAGCGAGCAGTTCTTC.